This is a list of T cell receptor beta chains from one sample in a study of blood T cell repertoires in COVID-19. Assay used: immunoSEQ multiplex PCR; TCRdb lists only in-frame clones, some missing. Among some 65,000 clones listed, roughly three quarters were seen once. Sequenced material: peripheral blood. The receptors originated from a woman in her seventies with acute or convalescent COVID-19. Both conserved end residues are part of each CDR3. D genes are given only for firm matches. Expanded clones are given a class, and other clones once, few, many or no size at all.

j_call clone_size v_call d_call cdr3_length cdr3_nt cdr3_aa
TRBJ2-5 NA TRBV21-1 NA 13 TGTGCCAGCAGCACCGGATTAGGGAGGGCCCAGTACTTC CASSTGLGRAQYF
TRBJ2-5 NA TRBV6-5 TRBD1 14 TGTGCCAGCAGTCCGGACAGGGTACTCTGGACCCAGTACTTC CASSPDRVLWTQYF
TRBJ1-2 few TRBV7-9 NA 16 TGTGCCAGCAGCTTCGCCCGCGGGGGAGAAAACTATGGCTACACCTTC CASSFARGGENYGYTF
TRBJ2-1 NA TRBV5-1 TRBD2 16 TGCGCCAGCAGCACGGGGTCTAGCGGGGGGGCCTCTGAGCAGTTCTTC CASSTGSSGGASEQFF
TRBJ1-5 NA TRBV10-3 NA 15 TGTGCCATCAGTGAGGCGACAGGAGCTAATCAGCCCCAGCATTTT CAISEATGANQPQHF
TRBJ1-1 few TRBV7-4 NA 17 TGTGCCAGCAGTATACATTACCAGGGCAGGGCGGACACTGAAGCTTTCTTT CASSIHYQGRADTEAFF
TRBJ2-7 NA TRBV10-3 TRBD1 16 TGTGCCATCTCAGGTGCGAGGGACAGAAGCTCCTACGAGCAGTACTTC CAISGARDRSSYEQYF
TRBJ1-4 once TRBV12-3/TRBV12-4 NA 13 TGTGCCTCACAACGACAGGTCCGCGAAAAACTGTTTTTT CASQRQVREKLFF
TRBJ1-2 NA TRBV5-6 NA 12 TGTGCCAGCAGCACTGACACCTATGGCTACACCTTC CASSTDTYGYTF
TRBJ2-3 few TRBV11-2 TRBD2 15 TGTGCCAGCAGCTGGCTAGCGGGGGGCACAGATACGCAGTATTTT CASSWLAGGTDTQYF
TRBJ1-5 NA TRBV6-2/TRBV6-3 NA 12 TGTGCCAGCAGTTACTCAACTACGACCCAGCATTTT CASSYSTTTQHF
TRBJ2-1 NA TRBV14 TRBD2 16 TGTGCCAGCAGCCAGGGGGGGACTAGCGGGGTCGGTGAGCAGTTCTTC CASSQGGTSGVGEQFF
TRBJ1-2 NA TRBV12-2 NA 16 TGTGCAAGTCGCTCGATACAGGGGGCAATAAGCTATGGCTACACCTTC CASRSIQGAISYGYTF
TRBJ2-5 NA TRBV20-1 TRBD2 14 TGCAGTGCTAGTCTGGCGGGGGGGGAAGAGACCCAGTACTTC CSASLAGGEETQYF
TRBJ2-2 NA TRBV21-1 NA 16 TGTGCCAGCAGCAAAGGGACAGGGTCGGACACCGGGGAGCTGTTTTTT CASSKGTGSDTGELFF
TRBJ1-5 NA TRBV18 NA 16 TGTGCCAGCTCACTACATAGAAAGGGGAGCAATCAGCCCCAGCATTTT CASSLHRKGSNQPQHF
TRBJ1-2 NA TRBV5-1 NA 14 TGCGCCAGCAGCCCGGCGGGGGGAATAGAGGGCTACACCTTC CASSPAGGIEGYTF
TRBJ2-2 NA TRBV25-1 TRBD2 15 TGTGCCAGCAGTGAATGGGGACTAGCGGGGCCCCAAGTGTTTTTT CASSEWGLAGPQVFF
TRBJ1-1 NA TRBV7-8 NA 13 TGTGCCAGCAGCCAGCGTCTGAACACTGAAGCTTTCTTT CASSQRLNTEAFF
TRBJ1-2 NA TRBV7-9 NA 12 TGTGCCAGCACCGGCGAGGTCCTGGGCTACACCTTC CASTGEVLGYTF
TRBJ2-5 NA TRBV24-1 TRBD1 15 TGTGCCACCAGTGATCCACGGGACAGGGAAGAGACCCAGTACTTC CATSDPRDREETQYF
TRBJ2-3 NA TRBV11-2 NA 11 TGTGCCTCCAGGGCCGCAGATACGCAGTATTTT CASRAADTQYF
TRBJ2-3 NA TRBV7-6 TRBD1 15 TGTGCCAGCACCTCCGGGACAGACCTCGGAGATACGCAGTATTTT CASTSGTDLGDTQYF
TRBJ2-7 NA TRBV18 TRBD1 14 TGTGCCAGCTCACCGGGACAGGGTCCCTACGAGCAGTACTTC CASSPGQGPYEQYF
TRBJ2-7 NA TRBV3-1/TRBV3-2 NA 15 TGTGCCAGCAGCCAAGACCGTGGGCAGAATTACGAGCAGTACTTC CASSQDRGQNYEQYF
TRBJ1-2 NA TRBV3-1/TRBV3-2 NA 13 TGTGCCAGCAGCCAAGAGACACTTAGGGGCTACACCTTC CASSQETLRGYTF
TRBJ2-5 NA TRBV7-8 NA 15 TGTGCCAGCAGCTTAGAGTACGACCCCAGGGAGACCCAGTACTTC CASSLEYDPRETQYF
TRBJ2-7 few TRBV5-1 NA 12 TGCGCCAGCAGGGACAGTTCCTACGAGCAGTACTTC CASRDSSYEQYF
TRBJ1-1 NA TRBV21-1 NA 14 TGTGCCAGCAGCAAAGTCCAGGGTGACACTGAAGCTTTCTTT CASSKVQGDTEAFF
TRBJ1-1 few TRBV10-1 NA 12 TGCGCCAGCAGTGACTCGAACACTGAAGCTTTCTTT CASSDSNTEAFF
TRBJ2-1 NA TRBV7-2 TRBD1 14 TGTGCCAGCAGCTTGGGACAGGGTCTATTTGAGCAGTTCTTC CASSLGQGLFEQFF
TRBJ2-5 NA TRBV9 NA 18 TGTGCCAGCAGCGTGGGGGTTATGGGGGACACCTACCAAGAGACCCAGTACTTC CASSVGVMGDTYQETQYF
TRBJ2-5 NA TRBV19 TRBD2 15 TGTGCCAGTAGTATAACTAGCGGGGACGGGGAGACCCAGTACTTC CASSITSGDGETQYF
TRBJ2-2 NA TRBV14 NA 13 TGTGCCAGCAGCCAGTTGTTACACGGGGAGCTGTTTTTT CASSQLLHGELFF
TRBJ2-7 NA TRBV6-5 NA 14 TGTGCCAGCAGTTACCGCGACAGTCCCTACGAGCAGTACTTC CASSYRDSPYEQYF
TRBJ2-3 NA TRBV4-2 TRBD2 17 TGTGCCAGCAGCCAAGAAGAGAGCGGGGGTCAAGGGGATACGCAGTATTTT CASSQEESGGQGDTQYF
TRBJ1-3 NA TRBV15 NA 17 TGTGCCACCAGCAGAGTTGAGGGATTAAGCTCTGGAAACACCATATATTTT CATSRVEGLSSGNTIYF
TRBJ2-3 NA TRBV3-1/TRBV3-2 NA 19 TGTGCCAGCAGCCAAGAAGTGAGAGGCCGGCGGATAATCACAGATACGCAGTATTTT CASSQEVRGRRIITDTQYF
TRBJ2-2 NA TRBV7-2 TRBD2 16 TGTGCCAGCAGCTTGAGCGGGGGGTCTTACACCGGGGAGCTGTTTTTT CASSLSGGSYTGELFF
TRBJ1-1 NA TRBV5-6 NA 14 TGTGCCAGCAGCTCCGAGGGTAGGAACACTGAAGCTTTCTTT CASSSEGRNTEAFF
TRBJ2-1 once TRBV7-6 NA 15 TGTGCCAGCAGCCCTGGGGTAGCGGTTTACAATGAGCAGTTCTTC CASSPGVAVYNEQFF
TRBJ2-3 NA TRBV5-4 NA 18 TGTGCCAGCAGCGGACAACTGGCGGGGCGATCCTCTGCAGATACGCAGTATTTT CASSGQLAGRSSADTQYF
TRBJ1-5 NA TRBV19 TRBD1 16 TGTGCCAGTAGTAGACAGGGACAGGGGGCGCGTCAGCCCCAGCATTTT CASSRQGQGARQPQHF
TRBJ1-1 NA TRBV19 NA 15 TGTGCCAGTAGTGCCGCACAGAGACCGAACACTGAAGCTTTCTTT CASSAAQRPNTEAFF
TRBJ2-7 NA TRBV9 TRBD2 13 TGTGCCTCGTCTGCGGGGGGGTACTCCGAGCAGTACTTC CASSAGGYSEQYF
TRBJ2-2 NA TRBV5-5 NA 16 TGTGCCAGCAGCTTAGGCGTTACAGCGCGGGCCGGGGAGCTGTTTTTT CASSLGVTARAGELFF
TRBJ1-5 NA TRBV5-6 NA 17 TGTGCCAGCAGCTTGTCCCTGGGGGAGGGACCGAATCAGCCCCAGCATTTT CASSLSLGEGPNQPQHF
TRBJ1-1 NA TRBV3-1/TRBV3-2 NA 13 TGTGCCAGCAGCCAAGATGGAGACACTGAAGCTTTCTTT CASSQDGDTEAFF
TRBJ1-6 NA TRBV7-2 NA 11 TGTGCCAGCAGCTTCGATTCACCCCTCCACTTT CASSFDSPLHF